The 32 T cell receptor beta chains below all came from one sample that was sequenced in a study of identifying expanded T cells in peripheral blood. Profiling relied on immunoSEQ multiplex PCR, and the TCRdb table lists in-frame clones only, not all of them. The repertoire includes about 110,000 clones, less than 90% of them detected once, and 7.5% to 9.5% sits in the top ten. Material: blood. The receptors shown here come from a person aged 18 to 70 in good health.

The chain has TRBV6-1 and TRBJ2-3; D is unresolved. Trimming stripped 2 bases from V and 2 bases from J, with 11 bases between. The CDR3 has 15 amino acids. CDR1 is MNHNS and CDR2 is SASEGT in the germline V gene. The CDR3 DNA sequence: TGTGCCAGCAGTGAACAAGGGATCGTCACAGATACGCAGTATTTT. As protein: CASSEQGIVTDTQYF.

This chain links TRBV7-3 with TRBJ2-2; TRBD2 might be the D (7 bases). Germline CDR1 is SGHTA and CDR2 is FQGTGA. Trimming left V 6 bases short and J 2 bases short, with 16 bases between. The CDR3 spans 16 residues. In nucleotides, the CDR3 is TGTGCCAGCAGTCGGCCGGGGGGCTTAAACACCGGGGAGCTGTTTTTT. Translating gives CASSRPGGLNTGELFF.

This chain uses TRBV28 with TRBJ1-2; 7 bases agree with TRBD1. The germline CDR1 and CDR2 sequences are MDHEN and SYDVKM. V was clipped by 6 bases and J by 4 bases; unmatched bases: 14. The CDR3 is 16 residues long. The CDR3 protein is CASREIGTDSSYGYTF. The CDR3 DNA follows: TGTGCCAGCAGAGAAATCGGGACAGACTCCTCCTATGGCTACACCTTC.

The V gene is TRBV2, the J gene TRBJ2-3; TRBD1 agrees at 8 bases. Losses at the gene ends were 3 bases for V and 10 bases for J; bases not matched to a gene: 6. The CDR3 is made up of 13 amino acids. Germline lookup yields CDR1 SNHLY and CDR2 FYNNEI. CDR3 region: CASSDQGASPQYF. As DNA, the CDR3 is TGTGCCAGCAGTGATCAGGGGGCTTCTCCGCAGTATTTT.

This clone was observed once. This rearrangement joins TRBV6-5 to TRBJ2-7; TRBD1 agrees at 9 bases. Germline loops: CDR1 MNHEY, CDR2 SVGAGI. After removal of 2 bases from V and 7 bases from J, the junction contained 6 bases not matched to a gene. The CDR3 is 14 amino acids. For the CDR3, the DNA is TGTGCCAGCAGTTACGGGACAGGGCGTCGAGAGCAGTACTTC. It encodes CASSYGTGRREQYF.

J is TRBJ2-7 and V is TRBV9; D remains unclear. This CDR3 comprises 14 residues. Germline CDR1 is SGDLS and CDR2 is YYNGEE. V shed 0 bases and J shed 1 base, with 8 bases lying between them. The CDR3 bases are TGTGCCAGCAGCGTAGGACACCTTTCCTACGAGCAGTACTTC. Protein product: CASSVGHLSYEQYF.

The chain employs TRBV28 and TRBJ1-2; the D gene is possibly TRBD1 (6 bases). This CDR3 region has 14 residues. Germline loops: CDR1 MDHEN, CDR2 SYDVKM. The V end lost 7 bases, the J end lost 4 bases, and 16 bases lay between the germline ends. This chain's CDR3 is CASTPGGAGYGYTF. In DNA, the CDR3 is TGTGCCAGCACCCCTGGGGGGGCGGGCTATGGCTACACCTTC.

The chain recombines TRBV29-1 with TRBJ2-6, with D uncertain. The V gene lost 4 bases and the J gene lost 0 bases, with 4 bases spanning the gap. The length of the CDR3 is 13 residues. In germline, CDR1 is SQVTM, CDR2 ANQGSEA. CDR3 nucleotide sequence: TGCAGCGTTGGAGACTCTGGGGCCAACGTCCTGACTTTC. Translation gives CSVGDSGANVLTF. Full variable domain (outside the CDR3, taken from reference TRBV29-1 and TRBJ2-6): SAVISQKPSRDICQRGTSLTIQCQVDSQVTMMFWYRQQPGQSLTLIATANQGSEATYESGFVIDKFPISRPNLTFSTLTVSNMSPEDSSIYLCSVGDSGANVLTFGAGSRLTVL.

V usage is TRBV28 and J usage is TRBJ1-1; D gene uncertain. Germline-derived CDR1 and CDR2 are MDHEN and SYDVKM. CDR3 length equals 13 residues. V was clipped by 3 bases and J by 6 bases, with 11 bases between them. The CDR3, as DNA: TGTGCCAGCAGTTTTGCGGGCCGGGCTGAAGCTTTCTTT. Its translation: CASSFAGRAEAFF.

The rearrangement uses TRBV29-1 and TRBJ1-2, with 10 bases that match TRBD1. CDR3 length: 13 amino acids. Germline-derived CDR1 and CDR2 are SQVTM and ANQGSEA. Trimming cost V 3 bases and J 3 bases; bases outside gene matches: 1. The CDR3 loop reads CSVDGTGDYGYTF. In DNA form, the CDR3 reads TGCAGCGTTGATGGGACAGGGGACTATGGCTACACCTTC. Together with reference TRBV29-1 and TRBJ1-2, the CDR3 gives the full variable domain: SAVISQKPSRDICQRGTSLTIQCQVDSQVTMMFWYRQQPGQSLTLIATANQGSEATYESGFVIDKFPISRPNLTFSTLTVSNMSPEDSSIYLCSVDGTGDYGYTFGSGTRLTVV.

V usage is TRBV18 and J usage is TRBJ1-1; 7 bases align to TRBD1. Germline CDR1 reads KGHSH; CDR2 reads LQKENI. Trimming cost V 3 bases and J 0 bases; bases outside gene matches: 7. The CDR3 consists of 16 residues. CDR3 in DNA: TGTGCCAGCTCACCTCGGACAGGAATCATGAACACTGAAGCTTTCTTT. Its translation is CASSPRTGIMNTEAFF.

The chain combines TRBV28 with TRBJ1-2; no clear D. This CDR3 comprises 16 residues. Germline-derived CDR1 and CDR2 are MDHEN and SYDVKM. Trimming cost V 6 bases and J 4 bases, with 21 bases left between them. The CDR3 reads CASRTPTPDSSYGYTF. The CDR3 nucleotides are TGTGCCAGCAGGACCCCGACCCCGGACTCAAGCTATGGCTACACCTTC.

The rearrangement links TRBV11-1 to TRBJ1-6; tentatively, D is TRBD1 (5 bases). The length of the CDR3 is 14 residues. The germline V and J ends were trimmed by 4 bases and 6 bases, with 10 bases remaining between them. Germline V lookup: CDR1 SGHAT, CDR2 FQDESV (reference sequence). The CDR3 protein is CASSSGTSNSPLHF. DNA for the CDR3: TGTGCCAGCAGCTCCGGGACCTCTAATTCACCCCTCCACTTT.

This chain joins TRBV7-9 and TRBJ2-7, with D perhaps TRBD1 or TRBD2 (5 bases each). The germline gives CDR1 SEHNR, CDR2 FQNEAQ (reference sequence). The CDR3 is 15 amino acids. Trimming cost V 5 bases and J 3 bases, with 17 bases left between them. The CDR3 DNA sequence: TGTGCCAGCAGCCCACAGGATGAGCGGTTCTACGAGCAGTACTTC. This encodes CASSPQDERFYEQYF.

The chain recombines TRBV28 with TRBJ1-5; no reliable D call. The CDR3 totals 12 residues. Germline lookup yields CDR1 MDHEN and CDR2 SYDVKM. V dropped 7 bases and J dropped 5 bases, with 9 bases sitting between them. The CDR3 DNA reads TGTGCCAGCACCATGACGGATCAGCCCCAGCATTTT. It specifies CASTMTDQPQHF.

This clone came up once. The V call is TRBV18, the J call TRBJ2-6; 7 bases map to TRBD1. The V and J ends lost 2 bases and 1 base, in that order; junction bases with no gene match: 5. The germline CDR1 and CDR2 sequences are KGHSH and LQKENI. This CDR3 spans 17 amino acids. CDR3 region: CASSPGTASSGANVLTF. CDR3 coding DNA: TGTGCCAGCTCACCAGGGACAGCGTCTTCTGGGGCCAACGTCCTGACTTTC.

The rearrangement joins TRBV6-6 to TRBJ1-5, with D tentatively TRBD1 (5 bases). The CDR3 spans 15 residues. With 7 bases removed from V and 0 bases from J, the gap between germline ends came to 13 bases. Per the germline V gene, CDR1 is MNHNY and CDR2 is SVGAGI (reference sequence). CDR3 bases: TGTGCCAGCATCCCCGGGGGGAGTAGCAATCAGCCCCAGCATTTT. As protein: CASIPGGSSNQPQHF.

The chain has TRBV6-5 and TRBJ2-7; TRBD1 aligns across 7 bases. This CDR3 has 14 residues. In germline, CDR1 is MNHEY, CDR2 SVGAGI. V was pared by 2 bases and J by 2 bases, with 3 bases of the junction left unmatched. CDR3: CASSYDRDTYEQYF. The CDR3 DNA is TGTGCCAGCAGTTACGACAGGGACACCTACGAGCAGTACTTC.

The CDR3: CASSSPGGAGSREKLFF. The CDR3 DNA sequence: TGTGCCAGCAGTTCCCCGGGGGGGGCCGGCAGTAGGGAAAAACTGTTTTTT. The chain links TRBV28 to TRBJ1-4; tentatively, D is TRBD1 (6 bases). The CDR3 has 17 amino acids. V was pared by 4 bases and J by 8 bases, with 23 bases between. In germline, CDR1 is MDHEN, CDR2 SYDVKM.

The chain couples TRBV5-6 to TRBJ2-7; perhaps TRBD1 as D (5 bases). Trimming left V 4 bases short and J 3 bases short, with 14 bases between. The CDR3 totals 14 residues. Germline V lookup: CDR1 SGHDT, CDR2 YYEEEE. The CDR3 is CASSRLQGFYEQYF. For the CDR3, the DNA is TGTGCCAGCAGCCGCCTCCAGGGTTTCTACGAGCAGTACTTC.

The gene calls are TRBV29-1 and TRBJ2-1, with D unclear. Trimming took off 6 bases at V and 0 bases at J, with 15 bases between the two ends. This CDR3 is 15 amino acids long. Germline CDR1 is SQVTM and CDR2 is ANQGSEA. The CDR3 protein is CSVARPQSSYNEQFF. DNA for the CDR3: TGCAGCGTCGCCAGGCCGCAGAGCTCCTACAATGAGCAGTTCTTC.

The V call is TRBV19, the J call TRBJ1-5, with 8 bases that match TRBD1. V trimming: 7 bases; J trimming: 5 bases; junction bases outside the gene matches: 7. This CDR3 region has 14 residues. Germline loops: CDR1 LNHDA, CDR2 SQIVND (reference sequence). For the CDR3, the DNA is TGTGCCAGTACGCCGGGACAGGTAGATCAGCCCCAGCATTTT. It specifies CASTPGQVDQPQHF.

The chain carries TRBV9 and TRBJ1-4, with a tentative D call TRBD1 (5 bases). Germline V gene data show CDR1 as SGDLS and CDR2 as YYNGEE. This CDR3 comprises 15 residues. V was pared by 0 bases and J by 1 base, with 7 bases between. CDR3 nucleotides: TGTGCCAGCAGCGTAGCGGGGGTAACTAATGAAAAACTGTTTTTT. It yields the protein CASSVAGVTNEKLFF.

The chain couples TRBV29-1 to TRBJ1-3, with D uncertain. This CDR3 comprises 13 residues. The ends were cut back, 4 bases at V and 0 bases at J, with 7 bases in the middle. Germline values: CDR1 SQVTM, CDR2 ANQGSEA. CDR3 protein: CSVGVYSGNTIYF. CDR3 DNA sequence: TGCAGCGTTGGGGTTTACTCTGGAAACACCATATATTTT.

This clone was observed a handful of times. This chain uses TRBV4-3 with TRBJ2-2, with 7 bases lining up with TRBD1. Germline V gene lookup returns CDR1 LGHNA and CDR2 YSLEER. V shed 4 bases and J 6 bases; nucleotides not matched to a gene: 11. The CDR3 loop spans 16 amino acids. The DNA for the CDR3 is TGCGCCAGCAGCCGGACCAACAGGGGATTCTCCGGGGAGCTGTTTTTT. Residues: CASSRTNRGFSGELFF.

The chain couples TRBV6-1 to TRBJ1-5; D possibly corresponds to TRBD1 (5 bases). Germline lookup yields CDR1 MNHNS and CDR2 SASEGT. CDR3 size: 13 residues. V dropped 3 bases and J dropped 5 bases, with 8 bases sitting between them. This chain's CDR3 is CASSDLGDQPQHF. DNA for the CDR3: TGTGCCAGCAGTGACCTGGGGGATCAGCCCCAGCATTTT.

On this clone itself: The same CDR3 also results from other DNA sequences found in this sample. The J gene is TRBJ2-7, the V gene TRBV14, with TRBD1 identical over 7 bases. CDR1 and CDR2 from the germline V gene are SGHDN and FVKESK. Trimming cost V 1 base and J 1 base; bases outside gene matches: 7. The length of the CDR3 is 16 residues. The CDR3, as DNA: TGTGCCAGCAGCCAAGTGAGTATGGACAGGTCCTACGAGCAGTACTTC. Translation: CASSQVSMDRSYEQYF.

The chain employs TRBV10-3 and TRBJ2-3; 12 bases fit TRBD2. In germline, CDR1 is ENHRY, CDR2 SYGVKD. The CDR3 runs 17 residues. The J segment lost 0 bases and the V segment lost 10 bases, leaving 11 bases of the junction unmatched. In nucleotides, the CDR3 is TGTGCCACCCTCGGACTAGCGGGGAATGCTAGCACAGATACGCAGTATTTT. Translated: CATLGLAGNASTDTQYF.

The rearrangement joins TRBV6-1 to TRBJ1-3; D uncertain. The V end lost 11 bases, the J end lost 4 bases, and 9 bases lay between the germline ends. Per the germline V gene, CDR1 is MNHNS and CDR2 is SASEGT. The CDR3 runs to 11 residues. The CDR3 region is CACGQGNTIYF. The DNA of the CDR3 is TGTGCCTGCGGGCAAGGAAACACCATATATTTT.

The count of this clone is one. The chain joins TRBV23-1 to TRBJ2-7; D not resolved. TRBV23-1 is designated an ORF whose function remains uncertain. CDR3 length: 11 residues. V was shortened by 3 bases and J by 5 bases, with 5 bases between the two germline ends. The CDR3 spells CASSQPHEQYF. The CDR3 bases are TGCGCCAGCAGTCAGCCCCACGAGCAGTACTTC.

V usage is TRBV11-2 and J usage is TRBJ1-3; TRBD1 aligns across 7 bases. This CDR3 spans 18 amino acids. Per the germline V gene, CDR1 is SGHAT and CDR2 is FQNNGV. V lost 6 bases, J lost 5 bases, and 19 bases stayed unmatched. CDR3 sequence (DNA): TGTGCCAGCAGTTCAACCGGGACAGCGACCTTCGGGCGAAACACCATATATTTT. Translating gives CASSSTGTATFGRNTIYF.

V is TRBV27 and J is TRBJ1-4, with D possibly TRBD1 on 5 matching bases. Trimming removed 5 bases at V and 8 bases at J, with 21 bases between. The CDR3 loop spans 16 amino acids. Germline V gene lookup returns CDR1 MNHEY and CDR2 SMNVEV (reference sequence). This CDR3 reads CASSNSGDGRGEKLFF. DNA of the CDR3: TGTGCCAGCAGTAACTCTGGGGACGGACGGGGCGAAAAACTGTTTTTT.